This T cell receptor beta chain is drawn from a study of graft-versus-host responses after intestinal transplantation. Study summary: In this cohort, recipients had multivisceral, liver-intestinal, or isolated intestinal transplants. Anti-thymocyte globulin induction was given to all recipients, followed by tacrolimus and steroids for 3 to 4 years.

Generated by immunoSEQ multiplex PCR, the TCRdb table keeps only in-frame clones and is missing some. Of approximately 100,000 clones listed, approximately 84% are singletons. Whole-study findings and limits: Within the allografts of patients who had graft-donor T cell macrochimerism, graft-versus-host to host-versus-graft clonal ratios were high. There were GvH clones found in recipient marrow, and some of them appeared first in ileum or blood.

V dropped 7 bases and J dropped 4 bases, with 10 bases sitting between them. Germline V CDR1 and CDR2: SQVTM, ANQGSEA. This CDR3 is 11 amino acids long. Regarding this clone: The target antigen is unknown.

This TCR derives from a human donor who received an intestinal transplant. Source: unstimulated CD4+ T cells sorted from spleen or lymph node cells, taken before intestinal transplant. The gene calls are TRBV29-1 and TRBJ1-2, with TRBD1 as a possible D gene (6 bases). This CDR3 is CSAGGLYGYTF. The DNA for the CDR3 is TGCAGCGCTGGGGGCCTCTATGGCTACACCTTC.